This is a list of T cell receptor beta chains from one sample in a study of cytomegalovirus exposure and HLA in healthy donors. Libraries were prepared by immunoSEQ multiplex PCR; TCRdb keeps only in-frame clonotypes and omits some of them. The sample has some 180,000 clones; 60% to 85% are singletons. The sequenced sample consisted of PBMCs. All receptors derive from a male donor in good health and CMV-seronegative. CDR3s include the opening cysteine and the closing phenylalanine or tryptophan. The D gene is left open where the match is weak. Not all rows give a size; the values are once, few, many and, for expanded clones, a class.

TRBV29-1	once	TRBD1	TRBJ1-2	TGCAGCGTTGAAGGACAGGGTCCTAACTATGGCTACACCTTC	CSVEGQGPNYGYTF
TRBV5-1	NA	NA	TRBJ1-5	TGCGCCAGCAGCTTGCAGGGGAATAGCAATCAGCCCCAGCATTTT	CASSLQGNSNQPQHF
TRBV2	NA	NA	TRBJ2-2	TGTGCCAGCAGTGAACAAACAGCCACCGGGGAGCTGTTTTTT	CASSEQTATGELFF
TRBV10-3	NA	TRBD1	TRBJ1-2	TGTGCCATCAGTGCGGGGGACAGGGCGGAGGCTAACTATGGCTACACCTTC	CAISAGDRAEANYGYTF
TRBV6-5	NA	NA	TRBJ2-1	TGTGCCAGCAGTTACGGCCACAATGAGCAGTTCTTC	CASSYGHNEQFF
TRBV28	NA	TRBD1	TRBJ1-5	TGTGCCAGCAGCTTGGACAGGGCCGGCCAGCCCCAGCATTTT	CASSLDRAGQPQHF
TRBV5-4	NA	TRBD1	TRBJ1-1	TGTGCCAGCAGCTTTCAGGGGGGAAACACTGAAGCTTTCTTT	CASSFQGGNTEAFF
TRBV30	once	NA	TRBJ2-3	TGTGCCTGGAGCGAGGGCGGGAGCACAGATACGCAGTATTTT	CAWSEGGSTDTQYF
TRBV19	NA	NA	TRBJ1-1	TGTGCCAGTAGTATTGGGCCCAACAGGGTCGAAGCTTTCTTT	CASSIGPNRVEAFF
TRBV19	NA	TRBD2	TRBJ2-3	TGTGCCAGTAGTATCTTGTCGGGGGGGAGCACAGATACGCAGTATTTT	CASSILSGGSTDTQYF
TRBV12-5	NA	NA	TRBJ1-1	TGTGCTAGTGGTTTGCAGGGTGAAGCTTTCTTT	CASGLQGEAFF
TRBV4-1	few	TRBD1	TRBJ1-5	TGCGCCAGCAGCCAAGGGCAGGGGGATCAGCCCCAGCATTTT	CASSQGQGDQPQHF
TRBV6-5	NA	NA	TRBJ1-1	TGTGCCAGCAGTTACGAAGGGGGAGACACTGAAGCTTTCTTT	CASSYEGGDTEAFF
TRBV30	NA	NA	TRBJ1-2	TGTGCCTGGAGTGTACAAGTCGCCCATGGCTACACCTTC	CAWSVQVAHGYTF
TRBV30	NA	NA	TRBJ1-4	TGTGCCTGGAGTACTCGTACTAATGAAAAACTGTTTTTT	CAWSTRTNEKLFF
TRBV5-4	NA	TRBD1	TRBJ1-1	TGTGCCAGCAGCATGGGACAGCGGAACACTGAAGCTTTCTTT	CASSMGQRNTEAFF
TRBV19	NA	TRBD2	TRBJ2-7	TGTGCCAGTAGTACCCTACTAGCGGGACATAAGAGAGACGAGCAGTACTTC	CASSTLLAGHKRDEQYF
TRBV11-2	NA	TRBD1	TRBJ1-2	TGTGCCAGCAGCTCGAGCGACAGGGCTTATGGCTACACCTTC	CASSSSDRAYGYTF
TRBV6-1	NA	TRBD1	TRBJ2-5	TGTGCCAGCAGTGAAGGAGGGGGCCTCCCGAGAGAGACCCAGTACTTC	CASSEGGGLPRETQYF
TRBV15	NA	NA	TRBJ1-5	TGTGCCACCAGCAGAGCGCTAAATCAGCCCCAGCATTTT	CATSRALNQPQHF
TRBV27	NA	TRBD2	TRBJ2-7	TGTGCCAGCAGTGGCGGACTAGCGGGAGGCCACGAGCAGTACTTC	CASSGGLAGGHEQYF
TRBV6-4	NA	NA	TRBJ2-3	TGTGCCAGCAGTGTCGACAGTTACGAAGCCACAGATACGCAGTATTTT	CASSVDSYEATDTQYF
TRBV5-6	NA	TRBD1	TRBJ1-1	TGTGCCAGCAGCTGGGGACAGGGGGTTAACACTGAAGCTTTCTTT	CASSWGQGVNTEAFF
TRBV5-4	NA	TRBD1	TRBJ2-7	TGTGCCAGCGGACCAGGGGGCCTCGTAGGCTACGAGCAGTACTTC	CASGPGGLVGYEQYF
TRBV25-1	NA	TRBD2	TRBJ2-1	TGTGCCAGCAGTGACACTAGCGGGAGGGCCTACAATGAGCAGTTCTTC	CASSDTSGRAYNEQFF
TRBV30	NA	TRBD2	TRBJ2-6	TGTGCCTGGATGGGAGGGTTAGGGGCCAACGTCCTGACTTTC	CAWMGGLGANVLTF
TRBV28	NA	NA	TRBJ1-5	TGTGCCAGCAAGGAGGATGGCAATCAGCCCCAGCATTTT	CASKEDGNQPQHF
TRBV10-1	once	NA	TRBJ1-3	TGCGCCAGCAGTGAGGACCGGAGCTCTGGAAACACCATATATTTT	CASSEDRSSGNTIYF
TRBV6-5	NA	TRBD1	TRBJ1-1	TGTGCCAGCAGTTACGACAGGGGGGTGGCTGAAGCTTTCTTT	CASSYDRGVAEAFF
TRBV7-3	NA	NA	TRBJ2-3	TGTGCCAGCAGCTTAGGGCGGGGTGGCACAGATACGCAGTATTTT	CASSLGRGGTDTQYF
TRBV4-2	NA	NA	TRBJ1-3	TGTGCCAGCAGCCGAGAGTCTACAGGTTCTGGAAACACCATATATTTT	CASSRESTGSGNTIYF
TRBV28	NA	NA	TRBJ1-3	TGTGCCAGCAGCTCAGCAGGGATGCGGAACACCATATATTTT	CASSSAGMRNTIYF
TRBV7-8	NA	TRBD2	TRBJ2-3	TGTGCCAGCAGCTTAGAACCTGGACTAGCGGGGGCCGATACGCAGTATTTT	CASSLEPGLAGADTQYF
TRBV27	NA	TRBD1	TRBJ2-7	TGTGCCAGCAGTTTGCAGGGGGCCAACGAGCAGTACTTC	CASSLQGANEQYF
TRBV6-5	NA	TRBD1	TRBJ2-7	TGTGCCAGCACCCCGGGACAGGGCCACCACGAGCAGTACTTC	CASTPGQGHHEQYF
TRBV6-1	NA	TRBD2	TRBJ2-1	TGTGCCAGCAGTGATGCCCTGGCGGGGGGTTACGACAATGAGCAGTTCTTC	CASSDALAGGYDNEQFF
TRBV2	NA	NA	TRBJ2-6	TGTGCCAGCACGAGGCAGGGCCGAAGGGGCTCTGGGGCCAACGTCCTGACTTTC	CASTRQGRRGSGANVLTF
TRBV6-1	NA	NA	TRBJ1-1	TGTGCCAGCCGTAGGGGCACGAACACTGAAGCTTTCTTT	CASRRGTNTEAFF
TRBV6-6	NA	NA	TRBJ1-5	TGTGCCAGCTGGGACAAATATAGCAATCAGCCCCAGCATTTT	CASWDKYSNQPQHF
TRBV28	NA	NA	TRBJ2-7	TGTGCCACCGGATCCCGAGGAGGGGGAGGGTCCTACGAGCAGTACTTC	CATGSRGGGGSYEQYF
TRBV28	NA	TRBD2	TRBJ2-1	TGTGCCAGCAGCCTAATGGGAACTAGCGGGTCAAATGAGCAGTTCTTC	CASSLMGTSGSNEQFF
TRBV28	NA	TRBD2	TRBJ2-2	TGTGCCAGCACCTTTGGGGGGGCGAACACCGGGGAGCTGTTTTTT	CASTFGGANTGELFF
TRBV6-5	NA	TRBD1	TRBJ2-7	TGTGCCAGCAGTTGGGTGGGACAGCCATACGAGCAGTACTTC	CASSWVGQPYEQYF
TRBV10-3	few	TRBD2	TRBJ2-1	TGTGCCATGCACGGGGGCCTAGCGGGAGATGAGCAGTTCTTC	CAMHGGLAGDEQFF
TRBV7-3	NA	NA	TRBJ2-1	TGTGCCAGCAGCTTAACCCGGGAGAGCTCCTACAATGAGCAGTTCTTC	CASSLTRESSYNEQFF
TRBV6-5	NA	TRBD1	TRBJ1-3	TGTGCCAGCAGTTCAACAGGGGTGTATTGGAGAAACACCATATATTTT	CASSSTGVYWRNTIYF
TRBV10-3	NA	NA	TRBJ1-4	TGTGCCATCAGTGCGGGGGGGTCTAATGAAAAACTGTTTTTT	CAISAGGSNEKLFF
TRBV9	NA	TRBD2	TRBJ2-7	TGTGCCAGCAGCGCCAGCGGGGGGCCAGGGTTCCCCGAGCAGTACTTC	CASSASGGPGFPEQYF
TRBV6-1	few	NA	TRBJ2-1	TGTGCCAGCAGTGAAGCGTGGACTTCCTACAATGAGCAGTTCTTC	CASSEAWTSYNEQFF
TRBV6-5	NA	NA	TRBJ1-2	TGTGCCAGCAGTTACGAACAGGCCGGTGGTGGCTACACCTTC	CASSYEQAGGGYTF
TRBV27	once	NA	TRBJ1-1	TGTGCCAGCAGTTTATACGACGGGGGGACTGAAGCTTTCTTT	CASSLYDGGTEAFF